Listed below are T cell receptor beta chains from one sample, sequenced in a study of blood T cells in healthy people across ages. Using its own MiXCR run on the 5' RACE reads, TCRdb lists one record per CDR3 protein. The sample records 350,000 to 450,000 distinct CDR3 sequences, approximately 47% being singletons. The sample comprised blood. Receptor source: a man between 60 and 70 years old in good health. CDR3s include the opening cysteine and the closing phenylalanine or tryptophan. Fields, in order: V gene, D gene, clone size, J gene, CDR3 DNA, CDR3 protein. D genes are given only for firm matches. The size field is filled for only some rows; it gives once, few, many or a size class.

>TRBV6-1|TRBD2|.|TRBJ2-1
TGTGCCAGCAGCACCCTAGCGGATGAGCAGTTCTTC
CASSTLADEQFF
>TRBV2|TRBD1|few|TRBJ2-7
TGTGCCAGCAGTGAACAGGGACAGGGAAGCGAGCAGTACTTC
CASSEQGQGSEQYF
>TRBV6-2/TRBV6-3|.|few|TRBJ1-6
TGTGCCAGCGGCTGGGGAGGACAGAATAATTCACCCCTCCACTTT
CASGWGGQNNSPLHF
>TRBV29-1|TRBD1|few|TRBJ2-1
TGCAGCGCGGACAGGGTCAATGAGCAGTTCTTC
CSADRVNEQFF
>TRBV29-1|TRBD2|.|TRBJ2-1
TGCAGCGTTGAAGGGGGGACTAGCGACAATGAGCAGTTCTTC
CSVEGGTSDNEQFF
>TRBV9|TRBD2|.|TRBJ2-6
TGTGCCAGCAGCCCAGGACTAGCGGGTTTCTCTGGGGCCAACGTCCTGACTTTC
CASSPGLAGFSGANVLTF
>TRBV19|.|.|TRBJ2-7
TGTGCCAGTAGTGTGGGCGCCTTCAGCTCCTACGAGCAGTACTTC
CASSVGAFSSYEQYF
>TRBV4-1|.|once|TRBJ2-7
TGCGCCAGCAGCCCGAGGCAGGTTGGGCAATACGAGCAGTACTTC
CASSPRQVGQYEQYF
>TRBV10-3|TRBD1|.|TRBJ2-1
TGTGCCATCAGCAACACCGGGACAGGGGCGAATGAGCAGTTCTTC
CAISNTGTGANEQFF
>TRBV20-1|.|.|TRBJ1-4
TGCAGTGCTACAAGGACGATGGGAAAACTGTTTTTT
CSATRTMGKLFF
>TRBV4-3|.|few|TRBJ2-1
TGCGCCAGCAGCCAAGTAGGGGGAGGGCCCTACAATGAGCAGTTCTTC
CASSQVGGGPYNEQFF
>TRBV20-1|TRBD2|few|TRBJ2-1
TGCAGTGCCCATTCTGAGGCGGGAGTGGGGTACAATGAGCAGTTCTTC
CSAHSEAGVGYNEQFF
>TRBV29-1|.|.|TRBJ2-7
TGCAGCGTTGAAGGCACAGGCTGCGAGCAGTACTTC
CSVEGTGCEQYF
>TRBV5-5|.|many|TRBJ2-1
TGTGCCAGCAGCTTCCCCGGGGTCAATGAGCAGTTCTTC
CASSFPGVNEQFF
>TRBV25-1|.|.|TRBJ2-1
TGTGCCGGCAGTCTAGGCCATGAGCAGTTCTTC
CAGSLGHEQFF
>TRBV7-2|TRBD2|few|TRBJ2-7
TGTGCCAGCAGCTTAGAGGGGACTAGCGGGAGATACGAGCAGTACTTC
CASSLEGTSGRYEQYF
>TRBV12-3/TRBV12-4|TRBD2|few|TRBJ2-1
TGTGCCAGCAGGGACCATAGCGGGCGCTCCTACAATGAGCAGTTCTTC
CASRDHSGRSYNEQFF
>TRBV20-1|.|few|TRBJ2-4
TGCAGTGCTAGAGATCAAGGGCAGGCCAAAAACATTCAGTACTTC
CSARDQGQAKNIQYF
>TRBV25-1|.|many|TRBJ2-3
TGTGCCAGCAGTGAAAGTTCCTCTTCTTCTAATACGCAGTATTTT
CASSESSSSSNTQYF
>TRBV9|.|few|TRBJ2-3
TGTGCCAGCAGCGTAGGGTTTGTGGGGCGGTCAGATACGCAGTATTTT
CASSVGFVGRSDTQYF
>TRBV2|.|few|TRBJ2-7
TGTGCCAGCATCCGAGGGGGGGATAGCTACGAGCAGTACTTC
CASIRGGDSYEQYF
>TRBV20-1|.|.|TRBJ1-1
TGCAGTGCTAGGGACGGCGATGAAGCTTTCTTT
CSARDGDEAFF
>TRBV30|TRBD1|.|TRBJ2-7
TGTGCCTGTTACAGGGGGCAATCCTGCGAGCAGTACTTC
CACYRGQSCEQYF
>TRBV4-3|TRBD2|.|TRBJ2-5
TGCGCCAGCAGCCCCGGGGGGACTCACCAAGAGACCCAGTACTTC
CASSPGGTHQETQYF
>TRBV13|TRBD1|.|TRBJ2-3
TGTACCAGCAACTCCCGGACAGGGACGGCAGATACGCAGTATTTT
CTSNSRTGTADTQYF
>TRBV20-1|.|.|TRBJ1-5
TGCAGTGCGGGGCCGGGCCTAAATCAGCCCCAGCATTTT
CSAGPGLNQPQHF
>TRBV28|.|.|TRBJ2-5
TGTGCCAGCAGCCTGTCTGAGGGATACCAAGAGACCCAGTACTTC
CASSLSEGYQETQYF
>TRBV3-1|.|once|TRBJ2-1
TGTGCCAGCAGGGACGCGGGGCGCTACGAGCAGTTCTTC
CASRDAGRYEQFF
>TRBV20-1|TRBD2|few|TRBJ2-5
TGCAGTGCTAGATTACGGCTAGCGGGAGTTCCGGCCCAGTACTTC
CSARLRLAGVPAQYF
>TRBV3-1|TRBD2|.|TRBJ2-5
TGTGCCAGCAGCCAAAGGAGACTAGCGGGAAAGGAGACCCAGTACTTC
CASSQRRLAGKETQYF
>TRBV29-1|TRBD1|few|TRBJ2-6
TGCAGCGTCCCGACAGGGGGCTTCACTGGGGCCAACGTCCTGACTTTC
CSVPTGGFTGANVLTF
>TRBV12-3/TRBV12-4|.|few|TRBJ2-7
TGTGCCAGCAGCCAGATCCAGGGCAGCGAGCAGTACTTC
CASSQIQGSEQYF
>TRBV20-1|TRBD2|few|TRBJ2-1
TGCAGTGCTAGAGGGATAGCGGGGGGGCCGTCAAATGAGCAGTTCTTC
CSARGIAGGPSNEQFF
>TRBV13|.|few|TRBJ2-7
TGTGCCAGCAGCTTTGGGGAGCTCGCCAACTACGAGCAGTACTTC
CASSFGELANYEQYF
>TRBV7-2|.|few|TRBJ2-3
TGTGCCAGCAGCTTAACCTGGGGGAGCACAGATACGCAGTATTTT
CASSLTWGSTDTQYF
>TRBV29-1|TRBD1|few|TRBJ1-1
TGCAGCGTTGAGGGGCAGGGGGCTTCCCGAGCTTTCTTT
CSVEGQGASRAFF
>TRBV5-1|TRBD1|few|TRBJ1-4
TGCGCCAGCAGCTGGACAGGGGGACCTAATGAAAAACTGTTTTTT
CASSWTGGPNEKLFF
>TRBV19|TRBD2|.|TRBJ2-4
TGTGCCAGTAGTATGGCTAGCGGGGCAACTTGGTACTTC
CASSMASGATWYF
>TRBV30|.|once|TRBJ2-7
TGTGCCTGGAGTTCGCGCAGGGAAAGCGAGCAGTACTTC
CAWSSRRESEQYF
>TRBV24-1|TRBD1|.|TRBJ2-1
TGTGCCACCAGTGACCCCGGACAGGTTGGCGATGAGCAGTTCTTC
CATSDPGQVGDEQFF
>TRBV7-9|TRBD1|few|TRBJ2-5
TGTGCCAGCAGCCAAATCCCGGGACAGGGAGAGACCCAGTACTTC
CASSQIPGQGETQYF
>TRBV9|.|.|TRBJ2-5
TGTGCCAGCAGCGGCAGGGGTTTGGACAATGAGCAGTACTTC
CASSGRGLDNEQYF
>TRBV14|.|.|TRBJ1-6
TGTGCCAGCAGCCAAGAGCGGGGGCCCTCACCCCTCCACTTT
CASSQERGPSPLHF
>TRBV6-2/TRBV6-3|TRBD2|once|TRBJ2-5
TGTGCCAGCAGTTACAGTGGGAGTAGCGGGGAGACCCAGTACTTC
CASSYSGSSGETQYF
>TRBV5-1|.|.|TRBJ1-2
TGCGCCAGCAGTCCGGGAGGCTCTAACTATGGCTACACCTTC
CASSPGGSNYGYTF
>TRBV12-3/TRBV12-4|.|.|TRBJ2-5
TGTGCCAGCAGTTGGGGCCTCCAAGAGACCCAGTACTTC
CASSWGLQETQYF
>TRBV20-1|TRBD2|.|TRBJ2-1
TGCAGTGCTAGAAGGACTAGCGGGAGGAGTGAGCAGTTCTTC
CSARRTSGRSEQFF
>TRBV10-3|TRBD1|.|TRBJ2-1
TGTGCCATCCGCGAGGGGACAGGTCAAGAGACCCAGTTCTTC
CAIREGTGQETQFF
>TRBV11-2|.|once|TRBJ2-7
TGTGCCAGCAGCTTGGGGACACTCTCCTACGAGCAGTACTTC
CASSLGTLSYEQYF
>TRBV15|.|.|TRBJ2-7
TGTGCCACCAGCAGATCAACAGGGACCTTGGGAGAGGATCAGTACTTC
CATSRSTGTLGEDQYF